These 25 T cell receptor beta chains were all obtained from the same sample, sequenced in a study of neoadjuvant anti-PD-1 for oral cavity cancer. This sample's time point: after neoadjuvant nivolumab, at surgical resection. The assay was immunoSEQ multiplex PCR, and TCRdb's table has in-frame clones only and misses some. The table shows more than 11,000 clones, with 74% occurring only once. The material sequenced was PBMCs, taken after nivolumab (anti-PD-1) treatment. All receptors come from a person between 35 and 79 years old with oral cavity squamous cell carcinoma.

The chain employs TRBV6-1 and TRBJ2-2; 9 bases line up with TRBD1. The germline V gene has CDR1 MNHNS and CDR2 SASEGT. This CDR3 is built from 14 residues. Losses at the gene ends were 7 bases for V and 7 bases for J; bases not matched to a gene: 7. The CDR3 bases are TGTGCCAGCACCGTGGGACAGGGTGTCGGGGAGCTGTTTTTT. Translation: CASTVGQGVGELFF.

The V and J genes are TRBV9 and TRBJ2-3; D uncertain. CDR1 and CDR2 (germline): SGDLS, YYNGEE. V gave up 4 bases and J gave up 6 bases, with 12 bases separating them. This CDR3 contains 13 residues. The CDR3 DNA reads as TGTGCCAGCAGCCCCCCGTCTCGGGATACGCAGTATTTT. As protein: CASSPPSRDTQYF.

There are a few counts of this clone. The chain has TRBV6-5 and TRBJ1-2, with D unclear. Per germline, CDR1 MNHEY and CDR2 SVGAGI. The CDR3 length is 13 residues. Trimming shortened V by 7 bases and J by 6 bases, and 15 bases separated the two germline ends. The CDR3 region is CASIERGGNGYTF. In nucleotides, the CDR3 is TGTGCCAGCATCGAACGGGGAGGGAATGGCTACACCTTC.

The CDR3 DNA reads as TGTGCCACTAGCGGGAGCACAGATACGCAGTATTTT. It translates to CATSGSTDTQYF. This chain links TRBV6-6 with TRBJ2-3; 8 nucleotides agree with TRBD2. The CDR3 extends over 12 amino acids. Germline V lookup: CDR1 MNHNY, CDR2 SVGAGI (reference sequence). Unmatched junction bases numbered 0, after V lost 10 bases and J lost 0 bases.

This clone has only a few counts. The chain is built from TRBV19 and TRBJ1-3; D unresolved. Between the trimmed V and J ends, which lost 7 bases and 1 base, there was a span of 11 bases. Germline V gives CDR1 LNHDA, CDR2 SQIVND (reference sequence). The length of the CDR3 is 14 residues. The CDR3 region is CASKAGSSGNTIYF. CDR3 in DNA: TGTGCCAGTAAAGCTGGCAGTTCTGGAAACACCATATATTTT.

The CDR3 reads CATSPDQNIQYF. CDR3 nucleotides: TGTGCCACCAGCCCTGATCAAAACATTCAGTACTTC. The chain joins TRBV15 to TRBJ2-4, with D unresolved. Trimming stripped 5 bases from V and 5 bases from J, with 7 bases between. CDR1 and CDR2 from the germline V gene are LNHNV and YYDKDF (reference sequence). This CDR3 contains 12 residues.

CDR3 DNA: TGTGCCAGCAGCCTTATCCAGGGTATCTACGAGCAGTACTTC. Protein: CASSLIQGIYEQYF. The genes are TRBV6-5 and TRBJ2-7; D is perhaps TRBD1 (5 bases). The ends were cut back, 6 bases at V and 3 bases at J, with 15 bases in the middle. The CDR3 sequence is 14 residues long. The germline gives CDR1 MNHEY, CDR2 SVGAGI.

The chain couples TRBV15 to TRBJ2-1, with D maybe TRBD1 (6 bases). The V gene's germline CDR1 is LNHNV and CDR2 YYDKDF (reference sequence). V was cut by 1 base and J by 3 bases, with 19 bases left in between. The CDR3 has 18 residues. Here the CDR3 reads CATSRGPPGQINYNEQFF. CDR3 DNA: TGTGCCACCAGCAGAGGCCCCCCGGGACAAATTAACTACAATGAGCAGTTCTTC.

The table lists this clone with a few counts. This chain joins TRBV2 and TRBJ1-3; TRBD1 is a possible D gene (5 bases). Trimming took off 7 bases at V and 4 bases at J, with 14 bases between the two ends. The CDR3 loop spans 14 amino acids. Germline V lookup: CDR1 SNHLY, CDR2 FYNNEI. CDR3 region: CASKGLKQGNTIYF. CDR3 bases: TGTGCCAGCAAGGGGTTAAAACAAGGAAACACCATATATTTT.

This chain connects TRBV7-3 to TRBJ2-3, with 9 bases aligning to TRBD2. The CDR3 totals 15 residues. V lost 5 bases to trimming and J lost 2 bases; unmatched junction nucleotides: 5. CDR1 is SGHTA and CDR2 is FQGTGA in the germline V gene. Written as DNA, the CDR3 is TGTGCCAGCAGCCCGACTAGCGGAAACACAGATACGCAGTATTTT. Translation gives CASSPTSGNTDTQYF.

This clone was seen once. V is TRBV9 and J is TRBJ2-5; 10 bases map to TRBD1. This CDR3 is 16 amino acids long. The germline CDR1 and CDR2 sequences are SGDLS and YYNGEE. Trimming at V came to 3 bases and at J to 1 base, leaving 6 bases not matched to a gene. Here the CDR3 DNA reads TGTGCCAGCAGCGCCCGTGGGGACAGGGGCCAAGAGACCCAGTACTTC. It translates to CASSARGDRGQETQYF.

The chain links TRBV6-6 to TRBJ1-3, with 10 bases lining up with TRBD1. Germline CDR1 and CDR2: MNHNY and SVGAGI (reference sequence). The V and J ends lost 5 bases and 3 bases, in that order; junction bases with no gene match: 4. This CDR3 is 15 amino acids long. The CDR3 region is CASSQDRGLGNTIYF. The CDR3 DNA is TGTGCCAGCAGTCAAGACAGGGGGCTTGGAAACACCATATATTTT.

The V and J genes are TRBV2 and TRBJ1-4, with a tentative D call TRBD1 (6 bases). Germline assignment: CDR1 SNHLY and CDR2 FYNNEI. There are 14 residues in the CDR3. V lost 3 bases and J 1 base, leaving 6 bases between the germline ends. CDR3 loop: CASSDRGTNEKLFF. The DNA for the CDR3 is TGTGCCAGCAGTGACAGGGGAACTAATGAAAAACTGTTTTTT.

This clone occurred a few times. J is TRBJ1-1 and V is TRBV6-1, with D unresolved. Trimming removed 4 bases from V and 2 bases from J, with 8 bases in between. CDR1 is MNHNS and CDR2 is SASEGT in the germline V gene. CDR3 length: 13 amino acids. This CDR3 is CASSAIQNTEAFF. DNA for the CDR3: TGTGCCAGCAGTGCGATACAAAACACTGAAGCTTTCTTT.

This clone turned up a few times. This chain uses TRBV2 with TRBJ2-2; 8 bases fit TRBD1. The germline CDR1 and CDR2 sequences are SNHLY and FYNNEI. J lost 5 bases, V lost 2 bases, and 4 bases had no gene match. The CDR3 loop spans 15 amino acids. The CDR3: CASSEQGATTGELFF. The CDR3 DNA is TGTGCCAGCAGTGAACAGGGGGCGACGACCGGGGAGCTGTTTTTT. Full variable domain (rest looked up from reference TRBV2 and TRBJ2-2): EPEVTQTPSHQVTQMGQEVILRCVPISNHLYFYWYRQILGQKVEFLVSFYNNEISEKSEIFDDQFSVERPDGSNFTLKIRSTKLEDSAMYFCASSEQGATTGELFFGEGSRLTVL.

The V and J genes are TRBV30 and TRBJ1-1; 10 bases map to TRBD1. Per the germline V gene, CDR1 is GTSNPN and CDR2 is SVGIG (reference sequence). The CDR3 has 18 amino acids. The V gene end was trimmed by 3 bases and the J gene end by 5 bases; junction bases not matched to a gene: 18. The CDR3 DNA reads as TGTGCCTGGAGGTACGGGGACAGGGGTTTTGTTAAGTTAACTGAAGCTTTCTTT. It yields the protein CAWRYGDRGFVKLTEAFF.

The chain links TRBV29-1 to TRBJ1-1; TRBD1 agrees at 7 bases. V lost 7 bases to trimming and J lost 5 bases; unmatched junction nucleotides: 25. The CDR3 extends over 18 amino acids. The germline V gene encodes CDR1 SQVTM and CDR2 ANQGSEA. This CDR3 is CSAPSRPQGRSSRTEAFF. The CDR3 bases are TGCAGCGCCCCGTCGCGCCCACAGGGGAGAAGTTCGAGAACTGAAGCTTTCTTT. The full variable domain, with the rest looked up from reference TRBV29-1 and TRBJ1-1, is SAVISQKPSRDICQRGTSLTIQCQVDSQVTMMFWYRQQPGQSLTLIATANQGSEATYESGFVIDKFPISRPNLTFSTLTVSNMSPEDSSIYLCSAPSRPQGRSSRTEAFFGQGTRLTVV.

J is TRBJ1-1 and V is TRBV5-6; a possible D gene is TRBD1 (6 bases). The V gene lost 4 bases and the J gene lost 0 bases, with 16 bases spanning the gap. This CDR3 is built from 16 residues. Germline values: CDR1 SGHDT, CDR2 YYEEEE. CDR3 loop: CASSPGQFYLNTEAFF. The CDR3 DNA is TGTGCCAGCAGCCCCGGACAGTTTTACTTGAACACTGAAGCTTTCTTT. Filled out from reference TRBV5-6 and TRBJ1-1, the complete variable domain reads DAGVTQSPTHLIKTRGQQVTLRCSPKSGHDTVSWYQQALGQGPQFIFQYYEEEERQRGNFPDRFSGHQFPNYSSELNVNALLLGDSALYLCASSPGQFYLNTEAFFGQGTRLTVV.

The rearrangement joins TRBV4-1 to TRBJ2-7; 9 bases fit TRBD1. The germline CDR1 and CDR2 sequences are MGHRA and YSYEKL. This CDR3 is built from 14 residues. Trimming at V came to 0 bases and at J to 6 bases, leaving 3 bases not matched to a gene. In DNA, the CDR3 is TGCGCCAGCAGCCAAGATAGGACAGGGGCCGAGCAGTACTTC. It yields the protein CASSQDRTGAEQYF.

This clone was seen once. The chain has TRBV6-5 and TRBJ2-7; TRBD1 matches 7 bases. This CDR3 spans 14 amino acids. The V and J ends lost 8 bases and 5 bases, in that order; junction bases with no gene match: 12. Germline V gives CDR1 MNHEY, CDR2 SVGAGI. CDR3 nucleotides: TGTGCCAGCCGCACCCACAGACAGGGCCACGAGCAGTACTTC. Translation gives CASRTHRQGHEQYF.

V gene TRBV6-1 combines with J gene TRBJ2-3; perhaps TRBD2 as D (5 bases). Germline lookup yields CDR1 MNHNS and CDR2 SASEGT. Trimming took off 8 bases at V and 3 bases at J, with 18 bases between the two ends. CDR3 length: 15 residues. CDR3 DNA: TGTGCCAGCCGGGCAGAGACTACCACTACAGATACGCAGTATTTT. Translated: CASRAETTTTDTQYF.

The rearrangement links TRBV19 to TRBJ2-3, with D maybe TRBD2 (7 bases). The CDR3 extends over 16 amino acids. CDR1 is LNHDA and CDR2 is SQIVND in the germline V gene (reference sequence). Trimming took 7 bases from V and 2 from J, leaving 19 bases between them. For the CDR3, the DNA is TGTGCCAGTAACAGAGGGGGAGGGCGGCTCACAGATACGCAGTATTTT. This gives the protein CASNRGGGRLTDTQYF.

V gene TRBV19 combines with J gene TRBJ1-4; 10 nucleotides line up with TRBD1. V was clipped by 5 bases and J by 2 bases; unmatched bases: 5. Germline V lookup: CDR1 LNHDA, CDR2 SQIVND (reference sequence). This CDR3 contains 16 residues. Here the CDR3 reads CASSATGGWTNEKLFF. CDR3 nucleotide sequence: TGTGCCAGTAGTGCGACAGGGGGCTGGACTAATGAAAAACTGTTTTTT.

The J gene is TRBJ1-1, the V gene TRBV6-5; D is ambiguous. Germline loops: CDR1 MNHEY, CDR2 SVGAGI. There are 12 residues in the CDR3. V was pared by 2 bases and J by 7 bases, with 8 bases between. The CDR3 sequence is CASSYRGIEAFF. CDR3 coding DNA: TGTGCCAGCAGTTACCGCGGGATTGAAGCTTTCTTT.

This clone was observed a handful of times. This rearrangement joins TRBV5-1 to TRBJ1-1, with D possibly matching TRBD1 (5 bases). The CDR3 length is 17 residues. Germline CDR1 SGHRS, CDR2 YFSETQ. V lost 0 bases, J lost 3 bases, and 18 bases lay in between. The CDR3 region is CASSLALSGLKDTEAFF. CDR3 coding DNA: TGCGCCAGCAGCTTGGCCCTCTCAGGGTTGAAGGACACTGAAGCTTTCTTT.